This TCR beta chain was obtained from a study of cytomegalovirus exposure and HLA in healthy donors. The PCR made use of 60 Vbeta and 13 Jbeta primers. TCRdb's table, derived via immunoSEQ multiplex PCR, lists solely in-frame clones and lacks some. The table includes about 140,000 clones, over 60% detected once. The V end lost 5 bases, the J end lost 6 bases, and 10 bases lay between the germline ends. This CDR3 has 13 residues. From germline, CDR1 is SGHTA and CDR2 FQGNSA. The sample was PBMCs. The source of this sequence is a female donor in good health and CMV-seronegative. V gene TRBV7-2 combines with J gene TRBJ2-2; D gene ambiguous. CDR3 protein: CASSNEVAGELFF. CDR3 nucleotides: TGTGCCAGCAGCAACGAGGTCGCCGGGGAGCTGTTTTTT. The full variable domain, rest sourced from reference TRBV7-2 and TRBJ2-2, is GAGVSQSPSNKVTEKGKDVELRCDPISGHTALYWYRQSLGQGLEFLIYFQGNSAPDKSGLPSDRFSAERTGGSVSTLTIQRTQQEDSAVYLCASSNEVAGELFFGEGSRLTVL.